Following are 9 T cell receptor beta chains from one sample sequenced in a study of blood T cell repertoires in COVID-19 (dated by TCRdb to the early 2020s). The library was made by the immunoSEQ multiplex PCR assay. What TCRdb holds here is the immuneACCESS table cut down to in-frame rearrangements. Part of the clones is not present; checked against another copy, under half of the missing clones reflect an unresolved V gene, and the others are unexplained. The sample table holds hundreds of thousands of clones, of which 88% were seen once. The ten largest make up around 2% of the sample. The specimen sequenced was PBMCs or T cells enriched from blood (not recorded which). The receptors were sampled from a woman aged 40 to 50 with acute COVID-19.

V gene TRBV6-5 combines with J gene TRBJ2-3; 7 bases fit TRBD1. This CDR3 comprises 14 residues. From germline, CDR1 is MNHEY and CDR2 SVGAGI. The V segment lost 6 bases and the J segment 0 bases; nucleotides outside the gene matches: 3. The CDR3 DNA reads TGTGCCAGCAGGGGGACAGCTAGCACAGATACGCAGTATTTT. Translated, it gives CASRGTASTDTQYF.

This sequence joins TRBV28 and TRBJ2-1, with 15 positions matching TRBD2. After removal of 11 bases from V and 1 base from J, the junction contained 6 bases not matched to a gene. The CDR3 extends over 16 amino acids. The germline V gene has CDR1 MDHEN and CDR2 SYDVKM. The CDR3 coding sequence is TGTGCCGCCAGGGGACTAGCGGGGGGTTCCTACAATGAGCAGTTCTTC. This codes for CAARGLAGGSYNEQFF.

This clone has just one count. V is TRBV10-2 and J is TRBJ2-7; D possibly corresponds to TRBD1 (7 bases). V was clipped by 8 bases and J by 1 base, with 15 bases between them. CDR3 length: 14 amino acids. Per the germline V gene, CDR1 is WSHSY and CDR2 is SAAADI. Here the CDR3 DNA reads TGCGCCAGCGGGGAGGACAGGAATTCCTACGAGCAGTACTTC. This translates into CASGEDRNSYEQYF.

This CDR3 is CASSAETGPRGYTF. The DNA of the CDR3 is TGTGCCAGCAGCGCGGAGACAGGGCCTCGTGGCTACACCTTC. This chain connects TRBV7-2 to TRBJ1-2; TRBD1 agrees at 7 bases. Losses at the gene ends were 5 bases for V and 7 bases for J; bases not matched to a gene: 10. Germline V gives CDR1 SGHTA, CDR2 FQGNSA. The CDR3 runs 14 residues.

The J gene is TRBJ2-3, the V gene TRBV2; 12 bases align to TRBD2. Germline-derived CDR1 and CDR2 are SNHLY and FYNNEI. The CDR3 spans 16 residues. V lost 5 bases, J lost 5 bases, and 8 bases stayed unmatched. CDR3 protein: CASSFSSGGAGDTQYF. The CDR3 nucleotides are TGTGCCAGCAGTTTCTCTAGCGGGGGGGCCGGAGATACGCAGTATTTT. The variable domain in full, completed from reference TRBV2 and TRBJ2-3, reads EPEVTQTPSHQVTQMGQEVILRCVPISNHLYFYWYRQILGQKVEFLVSFYNNEISEKSEIFDDQFSVERPDGSNFTLKIRSTKLEDSAMYFCASSFSSGGAGDTQYFGPGTRLTVL.

The chain employs TRBV19 and TRBJ2-1; 11 bases are a match to TRBD1. V shed 3 bases, J shed 3 bases, and the junction held 7 bases outside the gene matches. Germline CDR1 LNHDA, CDR2 SQIVND (reference sequence). CDR3 length: 17 residues. The CDR3 loop is CASSIRTGGALYNEQFF. CDR3 bases: TGTGCCAGTAGTATCCGGACAGGGGGCGCCCTCTACAATGAGCAGTTCTTC.

V gene TRBV6-5 combines with J gene TRBJ1-2; D may be TRBD1 (5 bases). Germline V gene data show CDR1 as MNHEY and CDR2 as SVGAGI. The length of the CDR3 is 14 residues. The germline V and J ends were trimmed by 2 bases and 2 bases, with 9 bases remaining between them. The CDR3 loop is CASSYVDRNYGYTF. CDR3 nucleotides: TGTGCCAGCAGTTACGTAGACAGAAACTATGGCTACACCTTC.

V is TRBV18 and J is TRBJ1-4; TRBD1 agrees at 8 bases. The CDR3 is 13 amino acids. Trimming at V came to 8 bases and at J to 8 bases, leaving 7 bases not matched to a gene. CDR1 and CDR2 from the germline V gene are KGHSH and LQKENI. CDR3 DNA: TGTGCCAGCGAGGACAGGGCAGGGGAAAAACTGTTTTTT. It codes for CASEDRAGEKLFF.

V gene TRBV6-5 combines with J gene TRBJ2-1; D gene uncertain. This CDR3 is built from 14 residues. The V gene lost 6 bases and the J gene lost 0 bases, with 9 bases spanning the gap. Germline CDR1 is MNHEY and CDR2 is SVGAGI. The CDR3 protein is CASRRDSSYNEQFF. CDR3 DNA: TGTGCCAGCAGACGCGATAGCTCCTACAATGAGCAGTTCTTC.